This T cell receptor beta chain was identified during a study of T cell changes during pregnancy in multiple sclerosis (dated by TCRdb to between 2017 and 2020). About the study as a whole: The study examined how the T cell repertoire changed over the course of pregnancy in women with multiple sclerosis.

V gives up 4 bases and J gives up 5 bases, and the segment between their germline ends measures 18 bases. CDR1 and CDR2 are drawn from the germline V gene: SGHRS, YFSETQ. Taken from cysteine to phenylalanine, the CDR3 has 15 residues. Only the CDR3 DNA stays, 45 bases, in frame from base 1. This clone was seen a single time. The specificity of this receptor is unknown. The input lacks base qualities; no much larger clone sits a single base away. Libraries were made using the immunoSEQ multiplex PCR assay. TCRdb stores this immuneACCESS table with in-frame sequences only. Part of the clones is absent; in the studies checked, under half of the shortfall reflects unresolved V genes, and no reason is known for the rest. The sample table lists 65,000 to 95,000 clones, about 93% of them with a count of one. Just over 2.5% of the sample comes from the top ten.

This receptor was taken from a female donor in good health, enrolled as a control in a pregnancy study. The receptor chain draws on TRBV5-1 and TRBJ1-1, and perhaps TRBD1 as D gene, on 6 matching bases. The starting material was peripheral blood, obtained after pregnancy. The CDR3 protein: CASSPRGQFRTEAFF. The DNA sequence follows: TGCGCCAGCAGCCCACGGGGACAATTTAGAACTGAAGCTTTCTTT.